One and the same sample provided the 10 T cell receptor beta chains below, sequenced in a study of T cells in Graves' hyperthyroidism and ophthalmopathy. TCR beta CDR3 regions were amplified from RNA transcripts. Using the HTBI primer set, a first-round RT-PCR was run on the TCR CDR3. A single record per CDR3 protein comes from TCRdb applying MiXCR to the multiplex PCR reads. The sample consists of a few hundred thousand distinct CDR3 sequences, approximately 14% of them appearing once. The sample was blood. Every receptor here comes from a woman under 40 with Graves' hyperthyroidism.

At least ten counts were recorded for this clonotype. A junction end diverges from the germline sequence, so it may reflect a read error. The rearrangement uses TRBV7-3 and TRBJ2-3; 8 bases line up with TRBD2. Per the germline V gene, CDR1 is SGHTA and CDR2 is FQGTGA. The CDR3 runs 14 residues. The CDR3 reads CASSSWTSRDTQYF. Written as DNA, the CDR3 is TGTGCCAGCAGCTCTTGGACTAGCAGAGATACGCAGTATTTT.

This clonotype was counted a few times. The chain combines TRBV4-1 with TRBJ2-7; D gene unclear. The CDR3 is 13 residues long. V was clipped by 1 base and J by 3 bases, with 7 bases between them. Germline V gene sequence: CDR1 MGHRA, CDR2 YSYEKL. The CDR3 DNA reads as TGCGCCAGCAGCCAAGCACAGAACTACGAGCAGTACTTC. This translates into CASSQAQNYEQYF.

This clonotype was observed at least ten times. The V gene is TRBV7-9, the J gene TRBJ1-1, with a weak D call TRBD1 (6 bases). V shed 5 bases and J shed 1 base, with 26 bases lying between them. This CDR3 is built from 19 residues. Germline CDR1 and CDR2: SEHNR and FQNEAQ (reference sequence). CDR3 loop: CASSRWPAGAGAQNTEAFF. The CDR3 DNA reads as TGTGCCAGCAGCCGATGGCCCGCGGGGGCAGGGGCTCAGAACACTGAAGCTTTCTTT.

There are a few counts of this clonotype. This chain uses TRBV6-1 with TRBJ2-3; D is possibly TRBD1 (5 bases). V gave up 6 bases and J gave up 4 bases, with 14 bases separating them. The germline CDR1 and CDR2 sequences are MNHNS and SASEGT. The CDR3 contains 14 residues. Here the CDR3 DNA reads TGTGCCAGCAGCCCCCCATCGACAGCAGATACGCAGTATTTT. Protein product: CASSPPSTADTQYF.

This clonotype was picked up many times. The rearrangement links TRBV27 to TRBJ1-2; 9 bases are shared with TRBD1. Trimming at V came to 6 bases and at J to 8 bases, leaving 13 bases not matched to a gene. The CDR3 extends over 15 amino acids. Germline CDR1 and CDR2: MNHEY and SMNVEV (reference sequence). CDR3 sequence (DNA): TGTGCCAGCAGGCCAACAGGGGGCCTCCTCGGGGGCTACACCTTC. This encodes CASRPTGGLLGGYTF.

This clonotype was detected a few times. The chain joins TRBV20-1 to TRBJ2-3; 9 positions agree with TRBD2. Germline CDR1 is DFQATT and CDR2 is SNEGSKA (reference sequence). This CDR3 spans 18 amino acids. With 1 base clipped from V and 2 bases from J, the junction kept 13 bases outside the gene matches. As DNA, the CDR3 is TGCAGTGCTAGAGTTGGACCGGGGACTAGCACAAACACAGATACGCAGTATTTT. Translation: CSARVGPGTSTNTDTQYF.

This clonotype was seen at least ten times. CDR3 protein: CATTGLRNTDTQYF. As DNA, the CDR3 is TGTGCCACCACTGGGCTACGAAACACAGATACGCAGTATTTT. This chain links TRBV7-2 with TRBJ2-3; D remains ambiguous. Trimming removed 10 bases from V and 2 bases from J, with 16 bases in between. Germline CDR1 reads SGHTA; CDR2 reads FQGNSA. The CDR3 extends over 14 amino acids. The full variable domain, completed using reference TRBV7-2 and TRBJ2-3, is GAGVSQSPSNKVTEKGKDVELRCDPISGHTALYWYRQSLGQGLEFLIYFQGNSAPDKSGLPSDRFSAERTGGSVSTLTIQRTQQEDSAVYLCATTGLRNTDTQYFGPGTRLTVL.

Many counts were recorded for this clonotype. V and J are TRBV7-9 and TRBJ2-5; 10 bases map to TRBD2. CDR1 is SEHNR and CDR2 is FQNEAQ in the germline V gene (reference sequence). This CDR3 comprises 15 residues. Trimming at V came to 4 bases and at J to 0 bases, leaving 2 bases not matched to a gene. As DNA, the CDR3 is TGTGCCAGCAGCTCTAGCGGGGGCGACCAAGAGACCCAGTACTTC. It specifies CASSSSGGDQETQYF.

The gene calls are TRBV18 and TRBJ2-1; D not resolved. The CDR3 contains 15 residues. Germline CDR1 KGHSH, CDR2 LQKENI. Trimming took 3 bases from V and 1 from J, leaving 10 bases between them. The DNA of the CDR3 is TGTGCCAGCTCACCCCGTTACGAATCCTACAATGAGCAGTTCTTC. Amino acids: CASSPRYESYNEQFF. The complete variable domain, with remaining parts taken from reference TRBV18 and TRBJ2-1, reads NAGVMQNPRHLVRRRGQEARLRCSPMKGHSHVYWYRQLPEEGLKFMVYLQKENIIDESGMPKERFSAEFPKEGPSILRIQQVVRGDSAAYFCASSPRYESYNEQFFGPGTRLTVL.

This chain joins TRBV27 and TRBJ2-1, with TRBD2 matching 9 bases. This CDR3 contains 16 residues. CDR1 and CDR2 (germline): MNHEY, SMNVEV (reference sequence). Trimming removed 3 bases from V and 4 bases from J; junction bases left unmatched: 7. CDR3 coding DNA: TGTGCCAGCAGTTTTGGGCTAGCGGGGATATACAATGAGCAGTTCTTC. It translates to CASSFGLAGIYNEQFF.